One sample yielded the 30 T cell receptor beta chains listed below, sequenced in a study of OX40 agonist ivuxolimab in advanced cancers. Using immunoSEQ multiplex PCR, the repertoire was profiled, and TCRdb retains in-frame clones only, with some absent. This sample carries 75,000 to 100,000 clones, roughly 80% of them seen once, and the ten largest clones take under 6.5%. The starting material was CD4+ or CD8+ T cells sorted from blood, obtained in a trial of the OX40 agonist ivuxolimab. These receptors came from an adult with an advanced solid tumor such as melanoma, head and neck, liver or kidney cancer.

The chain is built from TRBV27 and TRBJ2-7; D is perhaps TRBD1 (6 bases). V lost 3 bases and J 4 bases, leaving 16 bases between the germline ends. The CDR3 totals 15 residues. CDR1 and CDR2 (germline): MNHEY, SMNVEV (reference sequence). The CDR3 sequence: CASSFQGQGFYEQYF. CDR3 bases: TGTGCCAGCAGTTTCCAGGGCCAGGGGTTTTACGAGCAGTACTTC.

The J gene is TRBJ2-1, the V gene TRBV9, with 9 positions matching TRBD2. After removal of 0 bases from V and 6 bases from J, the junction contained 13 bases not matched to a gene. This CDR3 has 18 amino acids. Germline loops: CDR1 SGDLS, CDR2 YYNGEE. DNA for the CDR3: TGTGCCAGCAGCGTAGCTCTTAGCGGGAGTTGGGGGGCCAATGAGCAGTTCTTC. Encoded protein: CASSVALSGSWGANEQFF.

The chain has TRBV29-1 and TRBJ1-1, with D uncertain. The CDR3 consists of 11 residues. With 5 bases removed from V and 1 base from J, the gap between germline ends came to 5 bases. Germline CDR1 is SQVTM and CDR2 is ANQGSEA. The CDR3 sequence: CSVRANTEAFF. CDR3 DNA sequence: TGCAGCGTTCGGGCGAACACTGAAGCTTTCTTT.

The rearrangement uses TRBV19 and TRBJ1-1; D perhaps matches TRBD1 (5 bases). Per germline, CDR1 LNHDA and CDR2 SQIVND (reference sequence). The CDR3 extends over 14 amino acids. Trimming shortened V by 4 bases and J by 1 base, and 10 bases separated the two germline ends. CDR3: CASSRLGGNTEAFF. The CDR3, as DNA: TGTGCCAGTAGTAGACTTGGGGGGAACACTGAAGCTTTCTTT.

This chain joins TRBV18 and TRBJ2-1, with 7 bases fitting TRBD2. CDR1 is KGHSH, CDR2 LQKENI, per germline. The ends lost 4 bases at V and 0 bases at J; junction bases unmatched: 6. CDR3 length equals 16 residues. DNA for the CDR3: TGTGCCAGCTCACTCTCAGCGGGGAGCTCCTACAATGAGCAGTTCTTC. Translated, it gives CASSLSAGSSYNEQFF.

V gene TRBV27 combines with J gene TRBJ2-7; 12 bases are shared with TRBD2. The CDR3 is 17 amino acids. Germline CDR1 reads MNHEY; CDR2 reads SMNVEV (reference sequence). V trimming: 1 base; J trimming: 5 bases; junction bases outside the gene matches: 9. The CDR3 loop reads CASSLYPTSGSPHEQYF. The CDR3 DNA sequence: TGTGCCAGCAGTTTATACCCGACTAGCGGGAGTCCCCACGAGCAGTACTTC.

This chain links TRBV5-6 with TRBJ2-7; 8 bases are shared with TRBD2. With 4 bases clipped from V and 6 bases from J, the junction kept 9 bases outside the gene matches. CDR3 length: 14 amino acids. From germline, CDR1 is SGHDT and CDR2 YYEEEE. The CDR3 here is CASSRVRTSTEQYF. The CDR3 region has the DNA TGTGCCAGCAGCAGGGTTAGGACTAGCACCGAGCAGTACTTC.

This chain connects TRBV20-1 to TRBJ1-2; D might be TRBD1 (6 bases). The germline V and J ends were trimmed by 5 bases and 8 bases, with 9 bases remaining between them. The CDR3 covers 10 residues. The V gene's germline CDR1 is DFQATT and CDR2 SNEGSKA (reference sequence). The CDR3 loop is CSAGRGGYTF. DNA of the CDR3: TGCAGTGCTGGCAGGGGCGGCTACACCTTC.

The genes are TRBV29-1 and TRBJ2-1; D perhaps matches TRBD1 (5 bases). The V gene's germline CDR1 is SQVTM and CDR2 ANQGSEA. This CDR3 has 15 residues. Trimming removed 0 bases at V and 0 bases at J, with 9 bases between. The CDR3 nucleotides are TGCAGCGTTGAAGACCAGGGAAGCTCCTACAATGAGCAGTTCTTC. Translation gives CSVEDQGSSYNEQFF.

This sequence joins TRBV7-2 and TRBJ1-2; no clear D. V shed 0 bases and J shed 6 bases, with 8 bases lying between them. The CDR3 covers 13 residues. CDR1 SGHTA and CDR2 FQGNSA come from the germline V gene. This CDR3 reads CASSLATQDGYTF. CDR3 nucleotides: TGTGCCAGCAGCTTAGCGACGCAGGATGGCTACACCTTC.

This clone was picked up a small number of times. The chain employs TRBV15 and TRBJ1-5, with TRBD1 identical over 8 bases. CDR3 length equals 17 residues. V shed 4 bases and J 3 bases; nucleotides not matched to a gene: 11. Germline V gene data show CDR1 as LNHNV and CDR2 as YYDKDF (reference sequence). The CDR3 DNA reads TGTGCCACCAGCATCAGGGGACGGGGACAGGTCAATCAGCCCCAGCATTTT. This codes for CATSIRGRGQVNQPQHF.

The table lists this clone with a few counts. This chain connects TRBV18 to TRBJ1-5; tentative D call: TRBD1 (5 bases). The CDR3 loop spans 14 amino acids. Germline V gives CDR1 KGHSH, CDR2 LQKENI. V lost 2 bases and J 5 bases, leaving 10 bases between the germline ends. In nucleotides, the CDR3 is TGTGCCAGCTCACCAAAACAGGTCGATCAGCCCCAGCATTTT. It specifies CASSPKQVDQPQHF.

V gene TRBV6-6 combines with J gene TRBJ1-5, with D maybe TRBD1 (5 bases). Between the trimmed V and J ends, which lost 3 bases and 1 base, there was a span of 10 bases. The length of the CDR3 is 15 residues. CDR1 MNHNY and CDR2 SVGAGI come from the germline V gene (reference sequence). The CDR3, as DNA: TGTGCCAGCAGTTATGGGGGGGAAAGCAATCAGCCCCAGCATTTT. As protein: CASSYGGESNQPQHF.

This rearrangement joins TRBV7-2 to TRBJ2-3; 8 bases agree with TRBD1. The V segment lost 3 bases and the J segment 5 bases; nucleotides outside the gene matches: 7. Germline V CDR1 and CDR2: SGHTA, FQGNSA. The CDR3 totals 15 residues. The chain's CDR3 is CASSFRGQDIDTQYF. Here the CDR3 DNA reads TGTGCCAGCAGCTTTAGGGGACAGGACATAGATACGCAGTATTTT.

The chain's CDR3 is CASSYDPGTGANVLTF. Written as DNA, the CDR3 is TGTGCCAGCAGTTACGATCCAGGGACCGGGGCCAACGTCCTGACTTTC. The gene calls are TRBV6-6 and TRBJ2-6; the D call may be TRBD1 or TRBD2 (5 bases each). In germline, CDR1 is MNHNY, CDR2 SVGAGI (reference sequence). The CDR3 is 16 residues long. V was clipped by 2 bases and J by 4 bases, with 12 bases between them.

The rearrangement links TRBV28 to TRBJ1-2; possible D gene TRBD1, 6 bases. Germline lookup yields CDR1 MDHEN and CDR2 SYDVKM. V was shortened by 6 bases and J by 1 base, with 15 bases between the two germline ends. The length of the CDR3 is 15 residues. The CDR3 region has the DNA TGTGCCAGCAGCCCTCGGGGGGCGGGTAACTATGGCTACACCTTC. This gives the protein CASSPRGAGNYGYTF.

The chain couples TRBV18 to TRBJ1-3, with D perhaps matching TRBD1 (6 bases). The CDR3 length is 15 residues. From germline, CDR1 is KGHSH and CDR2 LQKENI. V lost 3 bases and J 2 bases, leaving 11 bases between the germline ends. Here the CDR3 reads CASSPGQATGNTIYF. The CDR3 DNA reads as TGTGCCAGCTCACCGGGACAAGCTACTGGAAACACCATATATTTT.

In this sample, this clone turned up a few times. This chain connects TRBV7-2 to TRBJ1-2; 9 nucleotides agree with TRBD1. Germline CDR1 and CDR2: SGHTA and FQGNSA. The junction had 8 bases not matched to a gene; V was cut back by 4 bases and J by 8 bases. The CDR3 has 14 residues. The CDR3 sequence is CASSSRDRVSGYTF. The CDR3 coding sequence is TGTGCCAGCAGCTCCCGGGACAGGGTATCCGGCTACACCTTC. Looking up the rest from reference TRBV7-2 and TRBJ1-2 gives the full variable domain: GAGVSQSPSNKVTEKGKDVELRCDPISGHTALYWYRQSLGQGLEFLIYFQGNSAPDKSGLPSDRFSAERTGGSVSTLTIQRTQQEDSAVYLCASSSRDRVSGYTFGSGTRLTVV.

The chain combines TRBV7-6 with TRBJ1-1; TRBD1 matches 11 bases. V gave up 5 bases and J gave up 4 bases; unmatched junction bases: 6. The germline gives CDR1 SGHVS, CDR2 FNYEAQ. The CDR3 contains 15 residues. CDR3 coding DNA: TGTGCCAGCAGCCTAATGGGACAGGGGGGCACTGAAGCTTTCTTT. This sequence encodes CASSLMGQGGTEAFF.

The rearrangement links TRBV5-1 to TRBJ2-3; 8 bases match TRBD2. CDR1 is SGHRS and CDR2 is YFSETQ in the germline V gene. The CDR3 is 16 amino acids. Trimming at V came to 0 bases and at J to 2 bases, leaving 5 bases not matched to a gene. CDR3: CASSLVSGAPTDTQYF. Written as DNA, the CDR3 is TGCGCCAGCAGCTTGGTTAGCGGGGCCCCCACAGATACGCAGTATTTT. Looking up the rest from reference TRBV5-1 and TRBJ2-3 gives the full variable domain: KAGVTQTPRYLIKTRGQQVTLSCSPISGHRSVSWYQQTPGQGLQFLFEYFSETQRNKGNFPGRFSGRQFSNSRSEMNVSTLELGDSALYLCASSLVSGAPTDTQYFGPGTRLTVL.

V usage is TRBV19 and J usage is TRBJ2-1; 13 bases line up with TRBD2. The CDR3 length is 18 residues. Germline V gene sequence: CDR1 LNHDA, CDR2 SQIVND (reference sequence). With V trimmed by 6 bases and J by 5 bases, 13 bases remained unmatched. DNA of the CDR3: TGTGCCAGTAGCCCCGGGACTAGCGGGACCTGGGGGAACAATGAGCAGTTCTTC. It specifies CASSPGTSGTWGNNEQFF.

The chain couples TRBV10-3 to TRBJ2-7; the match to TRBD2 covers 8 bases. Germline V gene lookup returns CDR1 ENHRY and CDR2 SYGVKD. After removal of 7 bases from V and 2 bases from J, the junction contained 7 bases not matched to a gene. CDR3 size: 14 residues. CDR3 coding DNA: TGTGCCATCACCCGCGGGGGGTCCACCTACGAGCAGTACTTC. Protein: CAITRGGSTYEQYF.

As DNA, the CDR3 is TGTGCCAGCAGTTTTAACCCACCGGGGACAGGGGACTCGGGCCAGTACTTC. It yields the protein CASSFNPPGTGDSGQYF. This rearrangement joins TRBV27 to TRBJ2-5; 10 positions match TRBD1. Germline trimming cut 3 bases from V and 10 bases from J; bases unmatched to any gene: 17. Germline V gene sequence: CDR1 MNHEY, CDR2 SMNVEV (reference sequence). The CDR3 is made up of 17 amino acids.

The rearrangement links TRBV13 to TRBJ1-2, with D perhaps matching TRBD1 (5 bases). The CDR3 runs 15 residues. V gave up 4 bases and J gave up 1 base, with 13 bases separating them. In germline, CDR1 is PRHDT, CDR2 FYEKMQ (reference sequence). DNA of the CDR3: TGTGCCAGCAGCTCGGTGGGGCAGCTTAACTATGGCTACACCTTC. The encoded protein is CASSSVGQLNYGYTF.

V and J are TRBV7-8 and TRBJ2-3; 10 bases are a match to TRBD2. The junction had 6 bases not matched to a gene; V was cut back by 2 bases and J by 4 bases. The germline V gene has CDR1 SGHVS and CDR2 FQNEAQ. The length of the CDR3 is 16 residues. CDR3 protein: CASSLWASGGADTQYF. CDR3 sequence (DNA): TGTGCCAGCAGCTTATGGGCTAGCGGGGGCGCAGATACGCAGTATTTT.

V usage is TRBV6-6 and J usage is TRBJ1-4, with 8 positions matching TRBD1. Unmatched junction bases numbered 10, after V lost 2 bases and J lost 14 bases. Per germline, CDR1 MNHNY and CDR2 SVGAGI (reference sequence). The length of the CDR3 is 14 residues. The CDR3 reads CASSYRDRSGGLFF. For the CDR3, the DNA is TGTGCCAGCAGTTACCGGGACAGGAGCGGAGGGCTGTTTTTT.

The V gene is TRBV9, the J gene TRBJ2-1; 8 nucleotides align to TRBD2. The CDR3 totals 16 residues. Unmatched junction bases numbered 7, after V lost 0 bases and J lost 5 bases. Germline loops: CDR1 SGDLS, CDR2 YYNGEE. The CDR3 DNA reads TGTGCCAGCAGCGTAGCAGGACTAGCCGAAAACAATGAGCAGTTCTTC. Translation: CASSVAGLAENNEQFF.

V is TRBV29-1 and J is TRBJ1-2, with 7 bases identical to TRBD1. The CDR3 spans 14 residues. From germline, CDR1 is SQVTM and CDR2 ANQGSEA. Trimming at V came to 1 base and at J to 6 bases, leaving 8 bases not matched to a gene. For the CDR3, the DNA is TGCAGCGTTGAAGGCGACAGGGCGTCGGATGGCTACACCTTC. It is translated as CSVEGDRASDGYTF.

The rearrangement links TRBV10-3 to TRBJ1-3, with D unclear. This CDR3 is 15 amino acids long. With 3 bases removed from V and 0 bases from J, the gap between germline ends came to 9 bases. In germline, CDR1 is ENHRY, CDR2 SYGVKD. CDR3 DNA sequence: TGTGCCATCAGTGAAGGAACCCGCTCTGGAAACACCATATATTTT. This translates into CAISEGTRSGNTIYF.

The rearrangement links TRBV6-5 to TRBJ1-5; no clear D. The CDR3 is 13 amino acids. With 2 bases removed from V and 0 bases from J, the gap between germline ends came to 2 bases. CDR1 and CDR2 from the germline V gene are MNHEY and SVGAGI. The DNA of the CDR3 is TGTGCCAGCAGTTACCATAGCAATCAGCCCCAGCATTTT. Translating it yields CASSYHSNQPQHF.